This T cell receptor beta chain is from a study of shared clonotypes between healthy human individuals. Donors were Caucasian adults residing in Nashville, Tennessee, USA. CDR3 length: 13 amino acids. Trimming pared 0 bases from V and 2 bases from J, leaving 5 bases between. CDR1 and CDR2 (germline): SGDLS, YYNGEE. Template amounts of about 270 ng DNA, roughly 28,000 T cell genomes, were employed in unsorted PBMC replicate PCRs. This table comes from immunoSEQ multiplex PCR, and its TCRdb copy is limited to in-frame clones, with some not included. The sample contains approximately 500,000 clones, roughly 79% of which appear only once.

Sequenced: PBMCs. The TCR comes from a woman in her thirties or forties in good health. Some clones in this sample may be carry-over from other donors' samples. The J gene is TRBJ1-1, the V gene TRBV9; D gene unclear. The CDR3 nucleotides read TGTGCCAGCAGCGTAGGGGATAACACTGAAGCTTTCTTT. Residues: CASSVGDNTEAFF.